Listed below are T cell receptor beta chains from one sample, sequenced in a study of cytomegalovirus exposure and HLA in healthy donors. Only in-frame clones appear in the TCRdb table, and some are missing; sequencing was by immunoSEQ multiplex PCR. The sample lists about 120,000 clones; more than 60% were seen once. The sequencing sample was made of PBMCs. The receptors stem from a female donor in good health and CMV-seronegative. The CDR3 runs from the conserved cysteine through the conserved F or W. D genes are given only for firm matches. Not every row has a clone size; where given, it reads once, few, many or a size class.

CDR3aa: CASRLSGEAQYF
CDR3nt: TGTGCCAGCAGACTTAGTGGAGAGGCGCAGTATTTT
abundance: -
d_gene: -
j_gene: TRBJ2-3
v_gene: TRBV7-2

CDR3aa: CASTMTGEGNEQFF
CDR3nt: TGTGCCAGCACCATGACAGGGGAAGGCAATGAGCAGTTCTTC
abundance: -
d_gene: TRBD1
j_gene: TRBJ2-1
v_gene: TRBV5-4

CDR3aa: CASSEVGGDYEQYF
CDR3nt: TGTGCCAGCAGTGAAGTTGGGGGCGACTACGAGCAGTACTTC
abundance: -
d_gene: -
j_gene: TRBJ2-7
v_gene: TRBV2

CDR3aa: CASSPRTATNEKLFF
CDR3nt: TGCGCCAGCAGCCCCAGGACAGCAACTAATGAAAAACTGTTTTTT
abundance: -
d_gene: -
j_gene: TRBJ1-4
v_gene: TRBV5-1

CDR3aa: CASSLSLNTEAFF
CDR3nt: TGTGCCAGCAGCTTAAGCCTGAACACTGAAGCTTTCTTT
abundance: -
d_gene: -
j_gene: TRBJ1-1
v_gene: TRBV7-9

CDR3aa: CASRTGQGDSPLHF
CDR3nt: TGTGCCAGCAGGACGGGACAGGGGGATTCACCCCTCCACTTT
abundance: -
d_gene: TRBD1
j_gene: TRBJ1-6
v_gene: TRBV6-1

CDR3aa: CASSENGNSPLHF
CDR3nt: TGTGCCAGCAGTGAAAACGGGAATTCACCCCTCCACTTT
abundance: few
d_gene: -
j_gene: TRBJ1-6
v_gene: TRBV6-1

CDR3aa: CASSQDRGDQPQHF
CDR3nt: TGTGCCAGCAGCCAAGACAGGGGAGATCAGCCCCAGCATTTT
abundance: few
d_gene: TRBD1
j_gene: TRBJ1-5
v_gene: TRBV5-6

CDR3aa: CASSLDSGSGGYTF
CDR3nt: TGTGCCAGCAGCTTGGACTCAGGGTCGGGTGGCTACACCTTC
abundance: -
d_gene: -
j_gene: TRBJ1-2
v_gene: TRBV5-6

CDR3aa: CASSIIPSTDEQYF
CDR3nt: TGTGCCAGTAGTATAATCCCGTCTACCGACGAGCAGTACTTC
abundance: -
d_gene: -
j_gene: TRBJ2-7
v_gene: TRBV19

CDR3aa: CAWNGQENSPLHF
CDR3nt: TGTGCCTGGAACGGACAGGAGAATTCACCCCTCCACTTT
abundance: -
d_gene: TRBD1
j_gene: TRBJ1-6
v_gene: TRBV30

CDR3aa: CASSAGQVEAFF
CDR3nt: TGTGCCAGCAGCGCGGGACAGGTTGAAGCTTTCTTT
abundance: -
d_gene: TRBD1
j_gene: TRBJ1-1
v_gene: TRBV13

CDR3aa: CASSQEFTGDASNQPQHF
CDR3nt: TGTGCCAGCAGCCAAGAATTTACGGGGGATGCTAGCAATCAGCCCCAGCATTTT
abundance: few
d_gene: -
j_gene: TRBJ1-5
v_gene: TRBV14

CDR3aa: CASSGSSWSSYNEQFF
CDR3nt: TGTGCCAGCAGCGGATCATCCTGGAGCTCCTACAATGAGCAGTTCTTC
abundance: -
d_gene: -
j_gene: TRBJ2-1
v_gene: TRBV7-9

CDR3aa: CASRPQTGPEKLFF
CDR3nt: TGTGCCAGCAGACCTCAGACAGGCCCGGAAAAACTGTTTTTT
abundance: few
d_gene: -
j_gene: TRBJ1-4
v_gene: TRBV2

CDR3aa: CASGNSGGAVVVYF
CDR3nt: TGTGCTAGTGGCAATAGCGGGGGGGCGGTCGTGGTGTACTTC
abundance: -
d_gene: TRBD2
j_gene: TRBJ2-5
v_gene: TRBV12-5

CDR3aa: CAWSPTEVQPQHF
CDR3nt: TGTGCCTGGAGCCCTACGGAGGTCCAGCCCCAGCATTTT
abundance: -
d_gene: -
j_gene: TRBJ1-5
v_gene: TRBV30

CDR3aa: CASRTSGQETQYF
CDR3nt: TGTGCCAGTCGGACTAGCGGGCAAGAGACCCAGTACTTC
abundance: -
d_gene: TRBD2
j_gene: TRBJ2-5
v_gene: TRBV18

CDR3aa: CASSSRGGGNSEAFF
CDR3nt: TGTGCCAGCAGCTCCCGAGGCGGGGGGAACAGTGAAGCTTTCTTT
abundance: few
d_gene: -
j_gene: TRBJ1-1
v_gene: TRBV7-9

CDR3aa: CASSPDRYTGELFF
CDR3nt: TGTGCCAGCAGCCCGGACAGATACACCGGGGAGCTGTTTTTT
abundance: few
d_gene: -
j_gene: TRBJ2-2
v_gene: TRBV7-3

CDR3aa: CAISEGEAGNTIYF
CDR3nt: TGTGCCATCAGTGAAGGGGAGGCTGGAAACACCATATATTTT
abundance: -
d_gene: -
j_gene: TRBJ1-3
v_gene: TRBV10-3

CDR3aa: CASSVSGHTTDTQYF
CDR3nt: TGCGCCAGCAGTGTCTCCGGACACACCACGGATACGCAGTATTTT
abundance: -
d_gene: -
j_gene: TRBJ2-3
v_gene: TRBV10-2

CDR3aa: CATRYGGLQETQYF
CDR3nt: TGTGCCACCCGGTACGGGGGGCTTCAAGAGACCCAGTACTTC
abundance: -
d_gene: -
j_gene: TRBJ2-5
v_gene: TRBV7-2

CDR3aa: CASSLNPYNEQFF
CDR3nt: TGTGCCAGCAGTTTAAATCCGTACAATGAGCAGTTCTTC
abundance: -
d_gene: -
j_gene: TRBJ2-1
v_gene: TRBV27

CDR3aa: CASSNRGRGTEAFF
CDR3nt: TGTGCCAGCAGCAACAGGGGAAGGGGCACTGAAGCTTTCTTT
abundance: many
d_gene: TRBD1
j_gene: TRBJ1-1
v_gene: TRBV6-5

CDR3aa: CASSFLGQGVGSEAFF
CDR3nt: TGTGCCAGCAGCTTTCTGGGACAGGGGGTGGGCTCTGAAGCTTTCTTT
abundance: -
d_gene: TRBD1
j_gene: TRBJ1-1
v_gene: TRBV7-9

CDR3aa: CSVVVSENEQFF
CDR3nt: TGCAGCGTTGTTGTTTCGGAGAATGAGCAGTTCTTC
abundance: once
d_gene: -
j_gene: TRBJ2-1
v_gene: TRBV29-1

CDR3aa: CATQGLAGGPDTQYF
CDR3nt: TGTGCCACCCAAGGACTAGCGGGGGGGCCAGATACGCAGTATTTT
abundance: -
d_gene: TRBD2
j_gene: TRBJ2-3
v_gene: TRBV15

CDR3aa: CSSSSRRGEAFF
CDR3nt: TGTTCCAGCAGCTCCCGCCGGGGTGAAGCTTTCTTT
abundance: -
d_gene: -
j_gene: TRBJ1-1
v_gene: TRBV7-9

CDR3aa: CASSGTSGGETQYF
CDR3nt: TGCGCCAGCAGCGGGACTAGCGGGGGAGAGACCCAGTACTTC
abundance: -
d_gene: TRBD2
j_gene: TRBJ2-5
v_gene: TRBV5-1

CDR3aa: CASSQGGPNIQYF
CDR3nt: TGTGCCAGCAGCCAAGGGGGCCCGAACATTCAGTACTTC
abundance: few
d_gene: -
j_gene: TRBJ2-4
v_gene: TRBV14

CDR3aa: CASSLLQGGGGYNSPLHF
CDR3nt: TGTGCCAGCAGCTTACTGCAGGGAGGGGGAGGCTATAATTCACCCCTCCACTTT
abundance: -
d_gene: -
j_gene: TRBJ1-6
v_gene: TRBV5-8

CDR3aa: CSVEVPRGRGEQFF
CDR3nt: TGCAGCGTTGAAGTTCCCAGGGGGCGGGGTGAGCAGTTCTTC
abundance: -
d_gene: TRBD1
j_gene: TRBJ2-1
v_gene: TRBV29-1

CDR3aa: CASSDRTGAGYTF
CDR3nt: TGCGCCAGCAGTGACAGGACAGGGGCTGGCTACACCTTC
abundance: -
d_gene: TRBD1
j_gene: TRBJ1-2
v_gene: TRBV10-1

CDR3aa: CASSFLAGEETQYF
CDR3nt: TGTGCCAGCAGCTTCCTAGCGGGGGAAGAGACCCAGTACTTC
abundance: once
d_gene: TRBD2
j_gene: TRBJ2-5
v_gene: TRBV7-9

CDR3aa: CASSFRGQNTGELFF
CDR3nt: TGCGCCAGCAGTTTCAGGGGACAAAACACCGGGGAGCTGTTTTTT
abundance: once
d_gene: -
j_gene: TRBJ2-2
v_gene: TRBV5-1

CDR3aa: CASSLYRGGVAGELFF
CDR3nt: TGTGCCAGCTCACTGTACAGGGGAGGCGTCGCCGGGGAGCTGTTTTTT
abundance: -
d_gene: -
j_gene: TRBJ2-2
v_gene: TRBV18

CDR3aa: CAISEQGWANYGYTF
CDR3nt: TGTGCCATCAGTGAGCAGGGCTGGGCTAACTATGGCTACACCTTC
abundance: -
d_gene: -
j_gene: TRBJ1-2
v_gene: TRBV10-3

CDR3aa: CASSPPLRGETTDTQYF
CDR3nt: TGTGCCAGCTCACCACCGTTGCGGGGGGAAACCACAGATACGCAGTATTTT
abundance: -
d_gene: TRBD2
j_gene: TRBJ2-3
v_gene: TRBV18

CDR3aa: CASTSGGIQKNYGYTF
CDR3nt: TGTGCCAGCACCTCGGGGGGAATACAGAAGAACTATGGCTACACCTTC
abundance: -
d_gene: -
j_gene: TRBJ1-2
v_gene: TRBV5-8

CDR3aa: CASSLGTQTSQETQYF
CDR3nt: TGCGCCAGCAGCTTGGGTACACAAACGTCCCAAGAGACCCAGTACTTC
abundance: -
d_gene: -
j_gene: TRBJ2-5
v_gene: TRBV5-1

CDR3aa: CASSLVQGGTEAFF
CDR3nt: TGTGCCAGCAGCTTAGTTCAGGGAGGCACTGAAGCTTTCTTT
abundance: once
d_gene: -
j_gene: TRBJ1-1
v_gene: TRBV7-2

CDR3aa: CSVSGQGAVGYTF
CDR3nt: TGCAGCGTCTCGGGACAGGGGGCGGTTGGCTACACCTTC
abundance: -
d_gene: TRBD1
j_gene: TRBJ1-2
v_gene: TRBV29-1

CDR3aa: CASSEDFYGYTF
CDR3nt: TGTGCCAGCAGTGAAGACTTCTATGGCTACACCTTC
abundance: -
d_gene: -
j_gene: TRBJ1-2
v_gene: TRBV6-1

CDR3aa: CASSPIWDRGLTEAFF
CDR3nt: TGTGCCAGCTCACCAATTTGGGACAGGGGTTTGACTGAAGCTTTCTTT
abundance: few
d_gene: TRBD1
j_gene: TRBJ1-1
v_gene: TRBV18

CDR3aa: CASSLALGSPSFF
CDR3nt: TGCGCCAGCAGCTTGGCCTTAGGGAGTCCCTCCTTCTTC
abundance: -
d_gene: -
j_gene: TRBJ1-2
v_gene: TRBV5-1

CDR3aa: CAWSTGLTYGYTF
CDR3nt: TGTGCCTGGTCGACAGGGCTTACCTATGGCTACACCTTC
abundance: -
d_gene: TRBD1
j_gene: TRBJ1-2
v_gene: TRBV30